Below, 21 T cell receptor beta chains from the same sample are listed, as sequenced in a study of T cells in Graves' hyperthyroidism and ophthalmopathy. TCR beta CDR3 regions were amplified from RNA. The HTBI primer set served for first-round RT-PCR of the TCR CDR3. TCRdb itself ran the multiplex PCR reads through MiXCR, one entry per CDR3 protein. The profile covers more than 300,000 distinct CDR3 sequences, with around a sixth appearing a single time and 40% taken by the ten largest. Sequencing used blood. The receptors were sampled from a man aged 18 to 35 with Graves' ophthalmopathy.

This clonotype was counted ten times or more. The chain has TRBV24-1 and TRBJ2-5, with D possibly being TRBD1 or TRBD2 (5 bases each). The V gene's germline CDR1 is KGHDR and CDR2 SFDVKD. This CDR3 has 17 residues. Trimming removed 2 bases at V and 4 bases at J, with 19 bases between. CDR3 protein: CATSDSRASGAGETQYF. The DNA of the CDR3 is TGTGCCACCAGTGATTCCCGGGCCTCCGGGGCGGGAGAGACCCAGTACTTC.

There are many counts of this clonotype. The chain is built from TRBV5-6 and TRBJ1-1; 7 bases are a match to TRBD1. Germline trimming cut 4 bases from V and 3 bases from J; bases unmatched to any gene: 12. Germline V gene lookup returns CDR1 SGHDT and CDR2 YYEEEE. The CDR3 covers 16 residues. The CDR3 protein is CASSPPYGTDYTEAFF. In DNA, the CDR3 is TGTGCCAGCAGCCCACCTTACGGGACAGACTACACTGAAGCTTTCTTT.

This clonotype was observed at least ten times. The V gene is TRBV25-1, the J gene TRBJ1-2; D is uncertain. Germline CDR1 MGHDK, CDR2 SYGVNS. The CDR3 runs 14 residues. Trimming took off 5 bases at V and 0 bases at J, with 10 bases between the two ends. This CDR3 reads CASSFGSPNYGYTF. CDR3 DNA sequence: TGTGCCAGCAGTTTCGGCAGCCCTAACTATGGCTACACCTTC.

A remark on this clonotype: One base away lies a much larger clone, so this may be a sequencing read error. This sequence joins TRBV20-1 and TRBJ1-1; unclear D gene. Germline V lookup: CDR1 DFQATT, CDR2 SNEGSKA (reference sequence). V dropped 0 bases and J dropped 6 bases, with 14 bases sitting between them. The CDR3 has 14 residues. The CDR3 region has the DNA TGCAGTGCTAGAGATGACCCCGCGGACGCTGAAGCTTTCTTT. Translated, it gives CSARDDPADAEAFF.

This clonotype was seen repeatedly, ten times or more. The CDR3 here is CRAGGGDYGYTF. Written as DNA, the CDR3 is TGCAGAGCGGGGGGAGGGGACTATGGCTACACCTTC. The genes are TRBV20-1 and TRBJ1-2; weak D call: TRBD1 (5 bases). In germline, CDR1 is DFQATT, CDR2 SNEGSKA (reference sequence). The CDR3 has 12 amino acids.

This clonotype was picked up many times. The chain has TRBV5-1 and TRBJ1-6; no reliable D call. Deletions cut 2 bases from V and 6 bases from J, with 9 bases between. Looked up from germline, CDR1 is SGHRS and CDR2 is YFSETQ. This CDR3 region has 14 residues. The DNA for the CDR3 is TGCGCCAGCAGCTTAGAAGAGGCTAATTCACCCCTCCACTTT. Amino acid sequence: CASSLEEANSPLHF.

This clonotype was seen repeatedly, ten times or more. The chain combines TRBV6-1 with TRBJ1-1; D is unresolved. The CDR3 has 13 amino acids. The germline V and J ends were trimmed by 3 bases and 3 bases, with 8 bases remaining between them. The germline CDR1 and CDR2 sequences are MNHNS and SASEGT. This CDR3 is CASSDWFDTEAFF. For the CDR3, the DNA is TGTGCCAGCAGTGATTGGTTTGACACTGAAGCTTTCTTT.

This clonotype was seen more than once but under ten times. A clone one base away is much larger, so this may be a read error. The chain carries TRBV5-1 and TRBJ1-5, with 7 bases fitting TRBD1. The V gene's germline CDR1 is SGHRS and CDR2 YFSETQ. The CDR3 totals 16 residues. Here the CDR3 reads CASSLAGTDSNQPQRF. CDR3 nucleotide sequence: TGCGCCAGCAGCTTGGCCGGGACAGATAGCAATCAGCCCCAGCGTTTT.

This clonotype was recorded at least ten times. The CDR3 region is CASSDFSDFLSYNEQFF. DNA of the CDR3: TGTGCCAGCAGTGATTTCTCCGACTTCTTATCCTACAATGAGCAGTTCTTC. The chain has TRBV25-1 and TRBJ2-1; D gene uncertain. V lost 3 bases and J lost 1, with 16 bases in between. CDR1 is MGHDK, CDR2 SYGVNS, per germline. This CDR3 comprises 17 residues.

This clonotype was counted many times. The rearrangement joins TRBV2 to TRBJ1-5; 8 nucleotides agree with TRBD1. Trimming cost V 6 bases and J 0 bases; bases outside gene matches: 22. This CDR3 is built from 21 residues. Germline V gene data show CDR1 as SNHLY and CDR2 as FYNNEI. The CDR3 loop reads CASRESSLPGQARYSNQPQHF. CDR3 bases: TGTGCCAGCAGGGAAAGCTCACTACCGGGACAGGCCCGCTATAGCAATCAGCCCCAGCATTTT.

On this clonotype: The junction does not match germline at one end; this may be a read error. This chain connects TRBV7-9 to TRBJ2-3; 12 bases match TRBD2. The CDR3 contains 16 residues. Germline values: CDR1 SEHNR, CDR2 FQNEAQ (reference sequence). Here the CDR3 DNA reads TGCGCCAGCGGCCACCGGACTAGCGGGGTGTCAGATACGCAGTATTTT. Protein: CASGHRTSGVSDTQYF.

V and J are TRBV6-4 and TRBJ2-1; 12 bases agree with TRBD2. The tail of the sequence fits TRBJ2-7 better, so the J call may be wrong. Germline values: CDR1 MRHNA, CDR2 SNTAGT. The length of the CDR3 is 15 residues. The CDR3 loop reads CASSLAGGSYNEQYF. The DNA of the CDR3 is TGTGCCAGCAGCCTAGCGGGGGGGTCCTACAATGAGCAGTACTTC.

This chain uses TRBV19 with TRBJ2-1, with 8 bases lining up with TRBD2. Germline V CDR1 and CDR2: LNHDA, SQIVND (reference sequence). The trim removed 3 bases at V and 8 bases at J, leaving 9 bases unmatched. The length of the CDR3 is 15 residues. The CDR3 sequence: CASSIVGGGIDEQFF. The CDR3 nucleotides read TGTGCCAGTAGTATTGTCGGGGGGGGGATCGATGAGCAGTTCTTC.

There are many counts of this clonotype. The gene calls are TRBV2 and TRBJ2-3; D might be TRBD2 (6 bases). The length of the CDR3 is 15 residues. CDR1 and CDR2 (germline): SNHLY, FYNNEI. The V end was cut by 5 bases, the J end by 5 bases, with 17 bases between. The CDR3: CASSSRDSPRDTQYF. CDR3 DNA: TGTGCCAGCAGTTCACGGGACTCTCCGAGAGATACGCAGTATTTT.

The chain joins TRBV7-9 to TRBJ2-7, with D possibly TRBD2 on 5 matching bases. The V end lost 5 bases, the J end lost 2 bases, and 16 bases lay between the germline ends. The length of the CDR3 is 15 residues. Germline values: CDR1 SEHNR, CDR2 FQNEAQ (reference sequence). The CDR3 DNA reads as TGTGCCAGCAGCCCGTCGGCGAGCGGCCCCTACGAGCAGTACTTC. This gives the protein CASSPSASGPYEQYF.

In its sample, this clonotype was seen a few times. The chain uses TRBV9 and TRBJ2-3, with 9 bases identical to TRBD1. Trimming cost V 4 bases and J 0 bases; bases outside gene matches: 9. The CDR3 is 17 amino acids. Germline V CDR1 and CDR2: SGDLS, YYNGEE. DNA for the CDR3: TGTGCCAGCAGCTCCAGCTACGGGACAGGGAGCACAGATACGCAGTATTTT. Protein: CASSSSYGTGSTDTQYF. The full variable domain, completed using reference TRBV9 and TRBJ2-3, is DSGVTQTPKHLITATGQRVTLRCSPRSGDLSVYWYQQSLDQGLQFLIQYYNGEERAKGNILERFSAQQFPDLHSELNLSSLELGDSALYFCASSSSYGTGSTDTQYFGPGTRLTVL.

This clonotype was seen only a few times. The genes are TRBV5-1 and TRBJ2-5; TRBD2 matches 11 bases. CDR1 is SGHRS and CDR2 is YFSETQ in the germline V gene. The CDR3 sequence is 17 residues long. Unmatched junction bases numbered 9, after V lost 4 bases and J lost 1 base. The CDR3 is CASSGALAGGLQETQYF. The CDR3 DNA reads TGCGCCAGCAGCGGGGCCCTAGCGGGGGGCCTCCAAGAGACCCAGTACTTC. Variable domain in full (rest from reference TRBV5-1 and TRBJ2-5): KAGVTQTPRYLIKTRGQQVTLSCSPISGHRSVSWYQQTPGQGLQFLFEYFSETQRNKGNFPGRFSGRQFSNSRSEMNVSTLELGDSALYLCASSGALAGGLQETQYFGPGTRLLVL.

The CDR3 reads CASSSDRGRYF. The CDR3 nucleotides read TGTGCCAGCAGTTCCGACAGGGGAAGGTACTTC. The chain employs TRBV12-3 or TRBV12-4 and TRBJ2-5, with 8 bases aligning to TRBD1. Trimming took 4 bases from V and 13 from J; bases not matched to a gene: 5. The CDR3 sequence is 11 residues long.

This clonotype was observed a handful of times. V gene TRBV20-1 combines with J gene TRBJ2-1, with 10 bases aligning to TRBD1. J gave up 10 bases and V 0 bases, and 6 bases lay outside the gene matches. Germline V gene data show CDR1 as DFQATT and CDR2 as SNEGSKA (reference sequence). The CDR3 covers 14 residues. The CDR3 nucleotides read TGCAGTGCTAGAGATGGGACAGGGGCAGGGGAGCAGTTCTTC. Its translation is CSARDGTGAGEQFF.

This clonotype appeared a few times. The chain links TRBV5-1 to TRBJ1-2; a weak D match, TRBD1 (6 bases). From germline, CDR1 is SGHRS and CDR2 YFSETQ. With 3 bases removed from V and 10 bases from J, the gap between germline ends came to 16 bases. CDR3 length: 13 amino acids. CDR3 residues: CASSSIIRGAYTF. DNA of the CDR3: TGCGCCAGCAGCTCAATAATCAGGGGTGCCTACACCTTC.

The chain joins TRBV3-1 to TRBJ2-5; D unclear. The CDR3 extends over 13 amino acids. From germline, CDR1 is LGHDT and CDR2 YNNKEL (reference sequence). V dropped 5 bases and J dropped 0 bases, with 7 bases sitting between them. The CDR3 sequence: CASSIEYQETQYF. In DNA, the CDR3 is TGTGCCAGCAGCATCGAATACCAAGAGACCCAGTACTTC.